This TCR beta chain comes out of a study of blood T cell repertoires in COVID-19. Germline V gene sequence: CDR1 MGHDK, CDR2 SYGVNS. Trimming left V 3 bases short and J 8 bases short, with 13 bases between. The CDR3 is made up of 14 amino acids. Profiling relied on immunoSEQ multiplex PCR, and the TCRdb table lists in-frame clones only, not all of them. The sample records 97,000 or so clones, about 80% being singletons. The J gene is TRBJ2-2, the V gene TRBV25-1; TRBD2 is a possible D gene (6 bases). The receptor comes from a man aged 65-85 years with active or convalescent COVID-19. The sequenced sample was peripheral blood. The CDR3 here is CASSDIRAGGELFF. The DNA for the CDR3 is TGTGCCAGCAGTGATATCAGGGCGGGGGGGGAGCTGTTTTTT.